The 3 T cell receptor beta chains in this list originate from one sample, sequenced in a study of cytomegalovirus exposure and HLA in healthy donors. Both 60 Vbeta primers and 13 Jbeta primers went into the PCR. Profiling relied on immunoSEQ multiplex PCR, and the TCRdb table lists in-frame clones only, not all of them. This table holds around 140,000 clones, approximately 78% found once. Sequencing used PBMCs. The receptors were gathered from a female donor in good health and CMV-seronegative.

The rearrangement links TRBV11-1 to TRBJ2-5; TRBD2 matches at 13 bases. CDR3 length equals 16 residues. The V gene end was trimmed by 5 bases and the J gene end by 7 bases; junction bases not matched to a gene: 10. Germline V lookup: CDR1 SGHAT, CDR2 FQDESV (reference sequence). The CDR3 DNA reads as TGTGCCAGCAGCCTCAGGACTAGCGGGAGTTTTGGGACCCAGTACTTC. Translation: CASSLRTSGSFGTQYF. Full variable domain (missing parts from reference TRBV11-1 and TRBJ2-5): EAEVAQSPRYKITEKSQAVAFWCDPISGHATLYWYRQILGQGPELLVQFQDESVVDDSQLPKDRFSAERLKGVDSTLKIQPAELGDSAMYLCASSLRTSGSFGTQYFGPGTRLLVL.

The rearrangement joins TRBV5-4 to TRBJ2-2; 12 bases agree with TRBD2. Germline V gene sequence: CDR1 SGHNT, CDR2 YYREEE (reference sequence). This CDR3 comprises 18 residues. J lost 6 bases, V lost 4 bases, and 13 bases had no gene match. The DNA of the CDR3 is TGTGCCAGCAGCCCTGGGACTAGCGGGCCCCCTAAATCCGGGGAGCTGTTTTTT. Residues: CASSPGTSGPPKSGELFF.

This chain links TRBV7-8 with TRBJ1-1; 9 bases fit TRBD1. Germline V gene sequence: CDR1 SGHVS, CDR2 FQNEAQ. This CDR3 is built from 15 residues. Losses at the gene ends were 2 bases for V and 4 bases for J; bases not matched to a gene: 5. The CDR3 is CASSLPQGAGTEAFF. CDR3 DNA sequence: TGTGCCAGCAGCTTACCACAGGGGGCTGGCACTGAAGCTTTCTTT.